Reported below is one T cell receptor beta chain. Participant reports of clinical history set cohort assignment. Per the original data handling: Reference gene primer amplification yielded estimated nucleated cell counts. Profiling relied on immunoSEQ multiplex PCR, and the TCRdb table lists in-frame clones only, not all of them. V, J and clone size reflect that table, while D and trimming were determined from the DNA. The sample consists of some 490,000 clones, approximately 86% of them appearing once. Germline V gene sequence: CDR1 LGHNA, CDR2 YNFKEQ. V lost 2 bases, J lost 2 bases, and 9 bases stayed unmatched. The length of the CDR3 is 17 residues. The data were taken from a study of blood T cell repertoires in COVID-19. Looking at the study overall: Donors in the United States, Italy and Spain gave samples during acute or convalescent COVID-19. In each case, the material was cDNA or gDNA derived from T cells, B-cell-depleted T cells, or PBMCs.

Specimen: PBMCs or T cells enriched from blood (not recorded which). This TCR came from a woman in her sixties or seventies who had recovered from COVID-19. The chain combines TRBV4-2 with TRBJ2-5, with 9 bases that match TRBD1. CDR3 sequence: CASSQPLGQGLQETQYF. CDR3 nucleotides: TGTGCCAGCAGCCAACCGTTGGGACAGGGCCTTCAAGAGACCCAGTACTTC.